The 25 T cell receptor beta chains below come from one sample, sequenced in a study of T cells expressing NK-cell markers. TCRdb re-analyzed the 5' RACE reads; it lists each CDR3 protein once, without DNA. Its table lists approximately 440,000 distinct CDR3 sequences. Material for sequencing was blood T cells: a sorted CD56 or NKG2C T cell subset, CD4+ or CD8+ T cells, or bulk PBMC T cells (not recorded which). The receptors derive from a woman aged 50 to 60 in good health.

The chain carries TRBV12-3 or TRBV12-4 and TRBJ1-2. This CDR3 contains 14 residues. CDR3 in amino acids: CASSRSFPLNGYTF.

This rearrangement joins TRBV5-1 to TRBJ2-2; TCRdb's D call, TRBD1, is unchecked because there is no DNA. Per germline, CDR1 SGHRS and CDR2 YFSETQ. The CDR3 is 16 amino acids. CDR3 amino acids: CASSPIWGARTGELFF.

The chain recombines TRBV10-3 with TRBJ2-3; the TCRdb D gene call, TRBD2, has no DNA to confirm it. This CDR3 contains 15 residues. Germline loops: CDR1 ENHRY, CDR2 SYGVKD. CDR3: CAISESGLSTDTQYF.

The gene calls are TRBV11-2 and TRBJ2-7; the D call from TCRdb, TRBD1, cannot be confirmed without DNA. This CDR3 spans 14 amino acids. CDR1 is SGHAT, CDR2 FQNNGV, per germline. This CDR3 is CASSLRTHSYEQYF.

J is TRBJ1-4 and V is TRBV24-1; TCRdb lists TRBD1, though no DNA is available to test this call. The CDR3 runs 14 residues. The germline CDR1 and CDR2 sequences are KGHDR and SFDVKD. CDR3 protein: CARTSRVENEKLFF.

This chain joins TRBV29-1 and TRBJ1-2. CDR1 and CDR2 from the germline V gene are SQVTM and ANQGSEA. The CDR3 runs to 13 residues. The CDR3 region is CSVEREANYGYTF.

The J gene is TRBJ2-7, the V gene TRBV20-1; TCRdb indicates TRBD1, and absent DNA this call remains unverified. This CDR3 has 16 residues. The germline V gene has CDR1 DFQATT and CDR2 SNEGSKA (reference sequence). The CDR3 reads CSARGGWGQGTYEQYF.

The chain is built from TRBV5-1 and TRBJ1-4; TCRdb selects TRBD1, and the lack of DNA leaves this call unchecked. Germline V gene sequence: CDR1 SGHRS, CDR2 YFSETQ. CDR3 length: 14 residues. CDR3 amino acids: CASSYRGVDEKLFF.

This chain joins TRBV19 and TRBJ2-3; TCRdb gives TRBD2 as the D gene, but with no DNA this cannot be confirmed. This CDR3 spans 13 amino acids. The germline V gene encodes CDR1 LNHDA and CDR2 SQIVND (reference sequence). The chain's CDR3 is CATAPGSGRNKYF.

V is TRBV3-1 and J is TRBJ1-1; TCRdb gives TRBD1 as the D gene, but with no DNA this cannot be confirmed. Germline CDR1 is LGHDT and CDR2 is YNNKEL (reference sequence). The length of the CDR3 is 12 residues. The CDR3 protein is CASSLRAEEAFF.

The rearrangement links TRBV3-1 to TRBJ2-1; the D gene TCRdb calls, TRBD2, cannot be checked with no DNA. CDR3 length equals 14 residues. Germline CDR1 reads LGHDT; CDR2 reads YNNKEL (reference sequence). The CDR3 protein is CASSQEGLADEQFF.

The rearrangement joins TRBV11-3 to TRBJ2-1; TCRdb selects TRBD2, and the lack of DNA leaves this call unchecked. Germline loops: CDR1 SGHNT, CDR2 YENEEA. This CDR3 is built from 17 residues. CDR3 protein: CASSLVASVSSYNEQFF. The variable domain in full, completed from reference TRBV11-3 and TRBJ2-1, reads EAGVVQSPRYKIIEKKQPVAFWCNPISGHNTLYWYLQNLGQGPELLIRYENEEAVDDSQLPKDRFSAERLKGVDSTLKIQPAELGDSAVYLCASSLVASVSSYNEQFFGPGTRLTVL.

The genes are TRBV4-1 and TRBJ1-1; there is no DNA to check the TCRdb D call of TRBD1. The germline V gene encodes CDR1 MGHRA and CDR2 YSYEKL. This CDR3 region has 20 residues. CDR3 sequence reads: CASSPFTSGQGMGRRAEAFF.

The CDR3 is CASSYSTGDSPLHF. V is TRBV6-5 and J is TRBJ1-6; TCRdb picks TRBD1, but there is no DNA to check that call. The germline V gene encodes CDR1 MNHEY and CDR2 SVGAGI. The CDR3 is 14 residues long.

The chain uses TRBV6-5 and TRBJ2-1; TCRdb indicates TRBD2, and absent DNA this call remains unverified. This CDR3 contains 17 residues. Germline-derived CDR1 and CDR2 are MNHEY and SVGAGI. Here the CDR3 reads CASSLAPPPLGRNEQFF.

The chain recombines TRBV20-1 with TRBJ2-1; there is no DNA to check the TCRdb D call of TRBD2. The germline gives CDR1 DFQATT, CDR2 SNEGSKA (reference sequence). This CDR3 contains 13 residues. The CDR3 sequence is CSGGLLANNEQFF.

This rearrangement joins TRBV7-9 to TRBJ1-3. In germline, CDR1 is SEHNR, CDR2 FQNEAQ (reference sequence). This CDR3 is built from 16 residues. CDR3 protein: CASSIQALSSGNTIYF.

The chain is built from TRBV5-1 and TRBJ2-2. CDR3 length: 14 amino acids. The germline CDR1 and CDR2 sequences are SGHRS and YFSETQ. CDR3 loop: CASSSPLRTGELFF.

The chain is built from TRBV7-2 and TRBJ2-3. The CDR3 extends over 15 amino acids. Germline V gene sequence: CDR1 SGHTA, CDR2 FQGNSA. The CDR3 sequence is CASSFLKTSTDTQYF.

The chain combines TRBV3-1 with TRBJ1-4; lacking DNA, the TRBD1 call made by TCRdb goes unchecked. CDR1 and CDR2 from the germline V gene are LGHDT and YNNKEL (reference sequence). The CDR3 totals 14 residues. The CDR3 spells CASSWTGGSEKLFF.

This chain connects TRBV2 to TRBJ2-4; TCRdb's assignment of TRBD2 cannot be checked, as there is no DNA. This CDR3 contains 15 residues. Germline loops: CDR1 SNHLY, CDR2 FYNNEI. CDR3 residues: CASILPGGAKNIQYF.

The V and J genes are TRBV7-6 and TRBJ2-2; TCRdb designates TRBD1, a call that cannot be tested without DNA. Germline CDR1 reads SGHVS; CDR2 reads FNYEAQ. This CDR3 is built from 13 residues. Here the CDR3 reads CASSDFRAGELFF. Full variable domain (outside the CDR3, taken from reference TRBV7-6 and TRBJ2-2): GAGVSQSPRYKVTKRGQDVALRCDPISGHVSLYWYRQALGQGPEFLTYFNYEAQQDKSGLPNDRFSAERPEGSISTLTIQRTEQRDSAMYRCASSDFRAGELFFGEGSRLTVL.

The chain uses TRBV10-3 and TRBJ1-5. Germline CDR1 and CDR2: ENHRY and SYGVKD. The CDR3 covers 14 residues. The CDR3 protein is CAISEGGGTSPQHF.

This chain uses TRBV12-3 or TRBV12-4 with TRBJ1-6; the D call of TRBD1 rests on TCRdb alone, since no DNA is present to check it. The CDR3 has 13 residues. The CDR3 loop is CASTIYTGIPLHF.

The CDR3 region is CSARSTQGAGNSPLHF. The chain joins TRBV20-1 to TRBJ1-6; TCRdb's D call, TRBD1, is unchecked because there is no DNA. Germline V gene data show CDR1 as DFQATT and CDR2 as SNEGSKA (reference sequence). This CDR3 contains 16 residues.